This T cell receptor beta chain was documented in a study of monozygotic twins with inflammatory bowel disease. Eight separate reactions for every sample produced the cDNA. For each CDR3 protein, TCRdb gives one entry from its re-call of the 5' RACE reads, without DNA. This sample's clone table lists over 130,000 distinct CDR3 sequences. Germline assignment: CDR1 SQVTM and CDR2 ANQGSEA. This CDR3 comprises 14 residues. The sequenced material came from blood. The genes are TRBV29-1 and TRBJ2-1; lacking DNA, the TRBD2 call made by TCRdb goes unchecked. This receptor was identified in a human donor with ulcerative colitis or Crohn's disease, or a healthy co-twin of an affected twin (not recorded which). Here the CDR3 reads CSVDTSGGWNEQFF.